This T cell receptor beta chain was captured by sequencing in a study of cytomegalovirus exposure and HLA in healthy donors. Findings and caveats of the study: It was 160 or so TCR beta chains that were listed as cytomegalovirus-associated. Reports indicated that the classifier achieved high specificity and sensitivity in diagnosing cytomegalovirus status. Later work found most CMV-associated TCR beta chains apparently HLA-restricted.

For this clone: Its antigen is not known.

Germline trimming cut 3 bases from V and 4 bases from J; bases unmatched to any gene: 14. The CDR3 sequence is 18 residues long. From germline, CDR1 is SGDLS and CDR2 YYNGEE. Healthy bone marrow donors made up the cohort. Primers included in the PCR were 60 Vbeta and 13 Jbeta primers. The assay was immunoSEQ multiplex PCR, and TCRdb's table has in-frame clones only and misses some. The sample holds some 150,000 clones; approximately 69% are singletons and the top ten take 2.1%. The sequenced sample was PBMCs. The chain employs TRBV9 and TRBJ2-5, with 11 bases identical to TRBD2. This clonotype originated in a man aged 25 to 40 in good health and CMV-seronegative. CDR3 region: CASSAPTSGVFKGETQYF. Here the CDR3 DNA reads TGTGCCAGCAGCGCCCCGACTAGCGGGGTTTTTAAAGGAGAGACCCAGTACTTC. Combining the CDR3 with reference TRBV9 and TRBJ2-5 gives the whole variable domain DSGVTQTPKHLITATGQRVTLRCSPRSGDLSVYWYQQSLDQGLQFLIQYYNGEERAKGNILERFSAQQFPDLHSELNLSSLELGDSALYFCASSAPTSGVFKGETQYFGPGTRLLVL.